This T cell receptor (beta chain) was profiled in a study of T cell responses to AZD1222 COVID-19 vaccine. The protocol was immunoSEQ multiplex PCR, while the TCRdb copy is restricted to in-frame clones and leaves out a portion. The table records roughly 100,000 clones, 80% to 90% of them present only once. Germline V gene lookup returns CDR1 SGHNT and CDR2 YYREEE (reference sequence). The CDR3 loop spans 13 amino acids. Trimming took off 4 bases at V and 3 bases at J, with 8 bases between the two ends. Within the sample, this clone is medium-sized. Its matching antigen is unknown. Study observations and caveats: After two AZD1222 doses, spike-specific TCR breadth and depth rose versus day 0. Regions left unmutated in variants are reportedly the target of nearly half of spike-specific TCRs.

This TCR was recovered from an adult who received the AZD1222 COVID-19 vaccine. J is TRBJ2-1 and V is TRBV5-4; D unclear. The material was peripheral blood, obtained 28 days after the second AZD1222 dose. The CDR3 protein is CASSVVGYNEQFF. The DNA of the CDR3 is TGTGCCAGCAGCGTGGTAGGCTACAATGAGCAGTTCTTC.